This T cell receptor beta chain was documented in a study of T cells after yellow fever vaccination. General observations from the study: Of the clonotypes, a small share occurred in both CD4 and CD8 compartments.

To note about this clonotype: Antigen unknown.

The CDR3 extends over 16 amino acids. Germline lookup yields CDR1 SGHTA and CDR2 FQGNSA. The V end was cut by 5 bases, the J end by 5 bases, with 18 bases between. TCRdb independently ran MiXCR on the 5' RACE reads; one entry per CDR3 protein. This sample has just over 250,000 distinct CDR3 sequences; around 5.3% occur once, and the top ten carry approximately 3.5%. The chain is built from TRBV7-2 and TRBJ1-4, with D perhaps matching TRBD1 (6 bases). The sequence was obtained from a man aged 18 to 29 who received the YFV17D yellow fever vaccine. The sample here was CD4+ T cells sorted from PBMCs, taken on the day of the yellow fever booster vaccination. The CDR3 reads CASSDEYDTGNEKLFF. DNA of the CDR3: TGTGCCAGCAGCGACGAATATGACACAGGGAATGAAAAACTGTTTTTT.